This T cell receptor (beta chain) comes out of a study of CD4 T cells in relation to SARS-CoV-2 and coronaviruses. Study overall: Controls used an HIV-1 Nef peptide pool or no peptide.

The CDR3 spans 15 residues. Germline CDR1 is ENHRY and CDR2 is SYGVKD. Unmatched junction bases numbered 7, after V lost 6 bases and J lost 1 base. Of note for this clone: Its target is unknown.

Data came from immunoSEQ multiplex PCR; TCRdb stores just in-frame clones and leaves some out. The data contain about 16,000 clones, about 84% of them singletons. CD4+ T cells from unexposed donors were obtained before the COVID-19 pandemic (2011-2018). After about 10 days of culture, CD4+ T cells were isolated. The chain employs TRBV10-3 and TRBJ1-2, with 8 bases aligning to TRBD1. The sample taken for sequencing was CD4+ T cells from PBMCs, cultured in vitro. This receptor was taken from a human donor in good health. The CDR3 sequence is CAIRADRGDNYGYTF. CDR3 DNA sequence: TGTGCCATCAGAGCCGACAGGGGAGATAACTATGGCTACACCTTC.